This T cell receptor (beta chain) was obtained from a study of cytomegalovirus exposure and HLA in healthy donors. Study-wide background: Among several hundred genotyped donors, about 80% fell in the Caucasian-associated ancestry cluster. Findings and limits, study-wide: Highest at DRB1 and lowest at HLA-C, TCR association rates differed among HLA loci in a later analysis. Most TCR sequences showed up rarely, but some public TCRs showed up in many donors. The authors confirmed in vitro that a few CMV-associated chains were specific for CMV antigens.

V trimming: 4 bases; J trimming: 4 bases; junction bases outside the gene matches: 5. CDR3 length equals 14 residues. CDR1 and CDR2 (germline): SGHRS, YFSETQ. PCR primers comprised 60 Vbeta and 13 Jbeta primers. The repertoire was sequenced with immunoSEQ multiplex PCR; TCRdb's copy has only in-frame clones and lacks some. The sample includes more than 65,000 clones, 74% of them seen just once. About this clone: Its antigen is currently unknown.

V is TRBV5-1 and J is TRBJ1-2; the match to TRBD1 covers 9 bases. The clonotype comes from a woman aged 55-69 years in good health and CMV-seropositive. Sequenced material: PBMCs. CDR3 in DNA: TGCGCCAGCAGCGAGGGACAGGGCGCCTATGGCTACACCTTC. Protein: CASSEGQGAYGYTF.